This T cell receptor beta chain was identified during a study of post-analysis software for immune sequencing data. The study's findings and limits: Elevated frequency relative to controls characterized roughly 5 TRBV segments in patients, TRBV5-6, TRBV5-1 and TRBV20-1 among them.

TCR beta libraries were prepared from cDNA with unique molecular identifiers. MiXCR, applied by TCRdb to the PCR reads, yields one record per CDR3 protein. The sample gives 740,000 or so distinct CDR3 sequences, 53% of which show up once; over 4% is in the top ten. In this sample, this clonotype turned up a few times. Its target is unknown. This CDR3 has 13 residues. The V gene's germline CDR1 is SGHRS and CDR2 YFSETQ. Trimming removed 5 bases from V and 6 bases from J, with 15 bases in between. The receptor's source is a girl aged 10 to 17 with multiple sclerosis. Sequenced input: blood. V usage is TRBV5-1 and J usage is TRBJ2-7; a weak D match, TRBD1 (6 bases). In DNA, the CDR3 is TGCGCCAGCAGGCGGACAGAGGAGCTCGAGCAGTACTTC. Residues: CASRRTEELEQYF.